These 3 T cell receptor beta chains were all obtained from the same sample, sequenced in a study of identical twins (dated by TCRdb to between 2015 and 2016). Library creation used 5' RACE. The sequencer was an Illumina HiSeq 2000. The public reads were reprocessed in TCRdb via fastp at Q25 and MiXCR, keeping in-frame beta chains. All rows with the same CDR3 protein become a single entry with the most common DNA and genes. The sample table shows around 220,000 distinct CDR3 sequences, and about an eighth are seen once. Clones ranked in the top ten supply 8.5% to 10% of the sample. Sequencing was done on a sample of memory (CD45RO+) T cells sorted from blood. The cell subset or site tag for this specimen amounts to: CD45RO+ enriched T cells. The receptor source for this set is a woman aged 18-30 years in good health.

In its sample, this clonotype was seen many times. The genes are TRBV12-3 or TRBV12-4 and TRBJ1-5, with TRBD1 matching over 7 bases. The CDR3 covers 14 residues. Trimming cost V 5 bases and J 7 bases; bases outside gene matches: 8. CDR3 region: CASSRTGDVQPQHF. The DNA for the CDR3 is TGTGCCAGCAGTCGTACAGGGGATGTGCAGCCCCAGCATTTT.

This clonotype was picked up a small number of times. The genes are TRBV18 and TRBJ2-5; D is perhaps TRBD2 (5 bases). With 3 bases removed from V and 5 bases from J, the gap between germline ends came to 16 bases. The V gene's germline CDR1 is KGHSH and CDR2 LQKENI. This CDR3 is built from 15 residues. CDR3 loop: CASSPWRSPGETQYF. The CDR3 DNA sequence: TGTGCCAGCTCACCCTGGAGAAGCCCGGGGGAGACCCAGTACTTC.

This clonotype came up a few times. The chain uses TRBV3-1 and TRBJ2-1; 11 bases map to TRBD2. Germline CDR1 is LGHDT and CDR2 is YNNKEL (reference sequence). This CDR3 has 15 residues. V lost 5 bases and J lost 12; bases outside the gene matches: 12. The CDR3 protein is CASSYRGSGTSGQFF. CDR3 sequence (DNA): TGTGCCAGCAGCTATCGAGGCTCCGGGACTAGCGGGCAGTTCTTC.